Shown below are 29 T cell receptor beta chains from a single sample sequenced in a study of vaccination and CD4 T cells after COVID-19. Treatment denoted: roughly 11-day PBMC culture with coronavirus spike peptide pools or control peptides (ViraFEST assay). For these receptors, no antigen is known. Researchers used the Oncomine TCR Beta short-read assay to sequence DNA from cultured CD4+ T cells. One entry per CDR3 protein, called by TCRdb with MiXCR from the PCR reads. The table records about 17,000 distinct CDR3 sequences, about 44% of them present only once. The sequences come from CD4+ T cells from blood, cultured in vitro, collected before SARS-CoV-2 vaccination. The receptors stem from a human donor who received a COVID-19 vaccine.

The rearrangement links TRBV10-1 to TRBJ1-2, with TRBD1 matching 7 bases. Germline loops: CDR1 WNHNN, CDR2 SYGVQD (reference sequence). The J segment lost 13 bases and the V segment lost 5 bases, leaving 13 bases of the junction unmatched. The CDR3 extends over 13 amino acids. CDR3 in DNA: TGCGCCAGCAGTAGACAGGGCGGATATCGAGGCACCTTC. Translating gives CASSRQGGYRGTF.

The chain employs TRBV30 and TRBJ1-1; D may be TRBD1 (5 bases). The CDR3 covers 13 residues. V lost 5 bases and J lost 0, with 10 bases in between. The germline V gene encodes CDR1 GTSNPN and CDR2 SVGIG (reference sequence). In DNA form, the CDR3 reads TGTGCCTGGGGGGGTGACATGAACACTGAAGCTTTCTTT. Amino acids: CAWGGDMNTEAFF.

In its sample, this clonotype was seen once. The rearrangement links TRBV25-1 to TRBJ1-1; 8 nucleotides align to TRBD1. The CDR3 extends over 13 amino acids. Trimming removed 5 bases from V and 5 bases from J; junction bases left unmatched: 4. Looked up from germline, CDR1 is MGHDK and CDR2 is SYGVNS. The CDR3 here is CASSRTGTTEAFF. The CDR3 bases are TGTGCCAGCAGTCGGACAGGGACAACTGAAGCTTTCTTT.

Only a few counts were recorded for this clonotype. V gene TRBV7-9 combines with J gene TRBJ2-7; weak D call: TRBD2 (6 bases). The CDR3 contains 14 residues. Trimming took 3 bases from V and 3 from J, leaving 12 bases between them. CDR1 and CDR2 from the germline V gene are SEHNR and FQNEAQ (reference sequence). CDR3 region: CASSFSGVSYEQYF. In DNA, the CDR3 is TGTGCCAGCAGCTTCTCGGGGGTGAGCTACGAGCAGTACTTC.

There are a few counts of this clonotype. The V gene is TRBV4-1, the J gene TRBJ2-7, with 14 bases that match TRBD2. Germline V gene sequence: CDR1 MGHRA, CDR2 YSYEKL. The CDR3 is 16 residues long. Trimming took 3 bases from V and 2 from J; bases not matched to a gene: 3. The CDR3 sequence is CASSQETSGGAYEQYF. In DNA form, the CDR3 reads TGCGCCAGCAGCCAGGAGACTAGCGGGGGGGCCTACGAGCAGTACTTC.

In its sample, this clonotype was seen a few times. The CDR3 DNA sequence: TGCAGCGTTGCTGGGGAAGAGACCCAGTACTTC. Protein sequence: CSVAGEETQYF. The chain uses TRBV29-1 and TRBJ2-5; D unclear. In germline, CDR1 is SQVTM, CDR2 ANQGSEA. V lost 4 bases and J lost 3, with 6 bases in between. The CDR3 covers 11 residues.

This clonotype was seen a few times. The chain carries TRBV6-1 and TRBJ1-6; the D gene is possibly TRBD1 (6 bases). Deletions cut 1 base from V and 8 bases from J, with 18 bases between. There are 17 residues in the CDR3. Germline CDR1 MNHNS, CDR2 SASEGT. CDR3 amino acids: CASSEVEGGGPDSPLHF. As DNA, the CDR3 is TGTGCCAGCAGTGAAGTGGAAGGGGGAGGCCCGGATTCACCCCTCCACTTT.

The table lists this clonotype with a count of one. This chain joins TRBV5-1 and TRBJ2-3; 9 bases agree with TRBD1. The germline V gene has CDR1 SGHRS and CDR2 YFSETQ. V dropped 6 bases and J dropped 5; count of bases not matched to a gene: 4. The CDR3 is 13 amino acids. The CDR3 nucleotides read TGCGCCAGCATCAAGGACAGGGGAGATACGCAGTATTTT. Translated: CASIKDRGDTQYF.

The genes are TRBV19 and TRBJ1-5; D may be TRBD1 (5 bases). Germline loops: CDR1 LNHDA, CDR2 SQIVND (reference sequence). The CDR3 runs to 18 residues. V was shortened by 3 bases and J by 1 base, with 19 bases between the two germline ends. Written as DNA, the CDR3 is TGTGCCAGTAGTATTCGCGGGGGGGAAAGTGGGAGCAATCAGCCCCAGCATTTT. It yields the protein CASSIRGGESGSNQPQHF.

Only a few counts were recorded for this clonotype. CDR3 protein: CSALNPGRLNEQYF. The CDR3 bases are TGCAGTGCTCTCAATCCGGGACGACTCAACGAGCAGTACTTC. The genes are TRBV20-1 and TRBJ2-7, with D perhaps being TRBD1 or TRBD2 (5 bases each). The CDR3 is made up of 14 amino acids. Trimming removed 5 bases at V and 5 bases at J, with 19 bases between. The germline gives CDR1 DFQATT, CDR2 SNEGSKA (reference sequence).

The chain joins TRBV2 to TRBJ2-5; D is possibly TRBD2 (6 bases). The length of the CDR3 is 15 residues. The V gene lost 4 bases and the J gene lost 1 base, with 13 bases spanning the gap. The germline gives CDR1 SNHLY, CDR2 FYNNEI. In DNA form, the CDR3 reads TGTGCCAGCAGTGCGGGTTGGAGGGCCCAAGAGACCCAGTACTTC. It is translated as CASSAGWRAQETQYF.

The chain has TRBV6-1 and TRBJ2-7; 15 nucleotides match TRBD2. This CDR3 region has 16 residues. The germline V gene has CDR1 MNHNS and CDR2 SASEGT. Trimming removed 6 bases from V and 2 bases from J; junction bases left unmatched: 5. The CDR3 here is CASSPRTSGGAYEQYF. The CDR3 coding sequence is TGTGCCAGCAGCCCCAGGACTAGCGGGGGGGCCTACGAGCAGTACTTC.

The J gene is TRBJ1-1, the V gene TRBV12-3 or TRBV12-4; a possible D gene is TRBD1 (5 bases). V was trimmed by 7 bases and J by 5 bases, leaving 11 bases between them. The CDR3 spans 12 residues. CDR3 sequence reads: CASTLRGTEAFF. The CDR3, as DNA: TGTGCCAGCACCTTAAGGGGAACTGAAGCTTTCTTT.

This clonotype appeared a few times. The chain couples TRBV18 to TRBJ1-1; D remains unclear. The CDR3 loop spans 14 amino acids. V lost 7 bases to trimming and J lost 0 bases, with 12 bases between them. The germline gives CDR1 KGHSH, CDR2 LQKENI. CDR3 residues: CASCLLEVNTEAFF. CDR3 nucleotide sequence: TGTGCCAGCTGCCTGCTTGAGGTGAACACTGAAGCTTTCTTT.

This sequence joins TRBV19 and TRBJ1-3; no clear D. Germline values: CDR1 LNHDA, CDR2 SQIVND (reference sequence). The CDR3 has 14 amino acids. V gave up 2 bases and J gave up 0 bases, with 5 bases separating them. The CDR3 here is CASSIQSSGNTIYF. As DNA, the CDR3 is TGTGCCAGTAGTATACAGAGCTCTGGAAACACCATATATTTT.

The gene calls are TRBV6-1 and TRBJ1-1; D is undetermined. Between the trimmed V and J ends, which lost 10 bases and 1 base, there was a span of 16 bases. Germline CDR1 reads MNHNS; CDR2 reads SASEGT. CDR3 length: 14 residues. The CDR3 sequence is CATKRDGGNTEAFF. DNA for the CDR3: TGTGCCACCAAGAGAGATGGCGGGAACACTGAAGCTTTCTTT.

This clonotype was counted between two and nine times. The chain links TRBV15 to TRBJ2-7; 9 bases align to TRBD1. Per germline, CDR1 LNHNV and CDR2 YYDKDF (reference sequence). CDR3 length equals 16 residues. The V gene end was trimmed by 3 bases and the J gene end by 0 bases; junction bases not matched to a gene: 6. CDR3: CATSSKRGQGSYEQYF. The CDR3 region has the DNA TGTGCCACCAGCAGTAAAAGGGGACAGGGCTCCTACGAGCAGTACTTC.

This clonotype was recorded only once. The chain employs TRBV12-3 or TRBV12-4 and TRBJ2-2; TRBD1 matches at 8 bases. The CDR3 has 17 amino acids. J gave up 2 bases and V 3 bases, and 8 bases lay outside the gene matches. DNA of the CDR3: TGTGCCAGCAGTTTGGCCAGGGGGCGCGCAAACACCGGGGAGCTGTTTTTT. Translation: CASSLARGRANTGELFF.

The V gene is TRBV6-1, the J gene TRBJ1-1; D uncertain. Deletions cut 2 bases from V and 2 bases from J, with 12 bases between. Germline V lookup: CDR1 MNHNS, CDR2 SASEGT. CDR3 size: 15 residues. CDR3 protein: CASSERSGRNTEAFF. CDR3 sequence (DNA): TGTGCCAGCAGTGAAAGGTCGGGGAGAAACACTGAAGCTTTCTTT.

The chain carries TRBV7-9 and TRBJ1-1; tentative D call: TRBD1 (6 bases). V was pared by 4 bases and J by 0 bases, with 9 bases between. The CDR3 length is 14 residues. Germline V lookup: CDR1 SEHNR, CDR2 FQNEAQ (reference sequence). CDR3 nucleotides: TGTGCCAGCAGCTACGGACAGCTGAACACTGAAGCTTTCTTT. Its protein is CASSYGQLNTEAFF.

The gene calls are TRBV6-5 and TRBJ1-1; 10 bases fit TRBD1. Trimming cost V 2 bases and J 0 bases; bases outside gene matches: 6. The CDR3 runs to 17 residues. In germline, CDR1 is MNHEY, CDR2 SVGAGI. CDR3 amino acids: CASSYGTGVGVNTEAFF. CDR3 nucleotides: TGTGCCAGCAGTTACGGGACAGGGGTTGGGGTGAACACTGAAGCTTTCTTT.

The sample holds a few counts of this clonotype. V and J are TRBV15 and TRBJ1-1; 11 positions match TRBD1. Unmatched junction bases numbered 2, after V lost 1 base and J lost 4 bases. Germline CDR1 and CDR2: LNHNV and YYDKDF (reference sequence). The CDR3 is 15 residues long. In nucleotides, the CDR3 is TGTGCCACCAGCAGAGGGACAGGGGGCTCCACTGAAGCTTTCTTT. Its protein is CATSRGTGGSTEAFF.

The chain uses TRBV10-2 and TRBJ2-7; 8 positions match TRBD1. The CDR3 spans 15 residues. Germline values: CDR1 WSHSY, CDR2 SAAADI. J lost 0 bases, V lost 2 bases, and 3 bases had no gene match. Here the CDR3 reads CASSELQGASYEQYF. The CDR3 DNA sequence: TGCGCCAGCAGTGAGCTCCAGGGGGCCTCCTACGAGCAGTACTTC.

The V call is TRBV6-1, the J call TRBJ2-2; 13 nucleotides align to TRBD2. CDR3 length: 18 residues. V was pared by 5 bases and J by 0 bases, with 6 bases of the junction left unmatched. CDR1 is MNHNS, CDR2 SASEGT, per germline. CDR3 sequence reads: CASSLGLAGETNTGELFF. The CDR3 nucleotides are TGTGCCAGCAGTCTAGGACTAGCGGGGGAAACGAACACCGGGGAGCTGTTTTTT.

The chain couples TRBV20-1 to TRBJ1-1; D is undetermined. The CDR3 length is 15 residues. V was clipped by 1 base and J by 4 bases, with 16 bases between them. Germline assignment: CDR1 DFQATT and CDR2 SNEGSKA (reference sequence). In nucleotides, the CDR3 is TGCAGTGCTAGAGTCGCGTCGGGCCCGCGCACTGAAGCTTTCTTT. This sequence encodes CSARVASGPRTEAFF.

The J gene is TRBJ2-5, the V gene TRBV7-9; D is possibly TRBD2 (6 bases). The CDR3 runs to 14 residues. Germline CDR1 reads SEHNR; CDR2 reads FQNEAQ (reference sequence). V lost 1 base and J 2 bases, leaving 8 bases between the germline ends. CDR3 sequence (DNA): TGTGCCAGCAGCTTAGGGGGGGATCAAGAGACCCAGTACTTC. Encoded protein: CASSLGGDQETQYF.

The CDR3 spells CASSRGTGVGQPQHF. CDR3 coding DNA: TGTGCCAGCAGCCGCGGGACAGGGGTCGGTCAGCCCCAGCATTTT. V usage is TRBV6-1 and J usage is TRBJ1-5, with 10 bases aligning to TRBD1. This CDR3 has 15 residues. Unmatched junction bases numbered 8, after V lost 6 bases and J lost 6 bases. Germline V gene lookup returns CDR1 MNHNS and CDR2 SASEGT.

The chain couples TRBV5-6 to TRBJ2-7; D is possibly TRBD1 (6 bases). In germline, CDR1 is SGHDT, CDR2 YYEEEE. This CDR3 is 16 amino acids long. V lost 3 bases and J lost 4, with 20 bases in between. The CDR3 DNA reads TGTGCCAGCAGCTCAACGGACGGGTCAGGGGAGTACGAGCAGTACTTC. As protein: CASSSTDGSGEYEQYF.

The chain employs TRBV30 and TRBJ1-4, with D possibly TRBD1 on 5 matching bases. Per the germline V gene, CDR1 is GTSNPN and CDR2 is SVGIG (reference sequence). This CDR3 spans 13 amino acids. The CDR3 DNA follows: TGTGCAGGACACAGCGCAACTAATGAAAAACTGTTTTTT. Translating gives CAGHSATNEKLFF.